Described below is a single T cell receptor beta chain sequence and its context. Its matching antigen is unknown. This sample is part of a study of post-analysis software for immune sequencing data. The CDR3 sequence is 12 residues long. Between the trimmed V and J ends, which lost 4 bases and 7 bases, there was a span of 13 bases. CDR1 DFQATT and CDR2 SNEGSKA come from the germline V gene (reference sequence). Each TCR beta cDNA library carried unique molecular identifiers. TCRdb re-analysed the PCR reads in MiXCR, keeping a single row per CDR3 protein. The data show 550,000 to 700,000 distinct CDR3 sequences, with about 40% seen just once and 1.5% to 2% held by the top ten. Study-wide results and caveats: In patients, roughly five TRBV segments were more frequent than in controls, with TRBV5-6, TRBV5-1 and TRBV20-1 among them.

This TCR was sampled from a girl aged 10 to 17 with multiple sclerosis. This sequence joins TRBV20-1 and TRBJ1-1; D unclear. Sequencing was performed on blood. The CDR3 DNA reads as TGCAGTGCTAAGCAATGGGGTGGTGAAGCTTTCTTT. It specifies CSAKQWGGEAFF.